Listed here are 10 T cell receptor beta chains from one sample, sequenced in a study of T cell changes during pregnancy in multiple sclerosis. The data were produced by immunoSEQ multiplex PCR, yet TCRdb's version contains in-frame clones alone and is incomplete. The sample lists some 62,000 clones; around 92% were seen once. The sequences come from peripheral blood, collected in the second trimester of pregnancy. These receptors were obtained from a female donor in good health, enrolled as a control in a pregnancy study.

The V call is TRBV18, the J call TRBJ2-6, with D possibly TRBD2 on 5 matching bases. The V end was cut by 1 base, the J end by 2 bases, with 9 bases between. The CDR3 sequence is 16 residues long. Looked up from germline, CDR1 is KGHSH and CDR2 is LQKENI. The CDR3 loop reads CASSPQGRTGANVLTF. The CDR3 nucleotides read TGTGCCAGCTCACCACAAGGGAGAACTGGGGCCAACGTCCTGACTTTC.

The rearrangement links TRBV19 to TRBJ2-7; D possibly corresponds to TRBD1 (6 bases). Trimming shortened V by 5 bases and J by 3 bases, and 14 bases separated the two germline ends. The length of the CDR3 is 14 residues. Germline values: CDR1 LNHDA, CDR2 SQIVND (reference sequence). CDR3 nucleotide sequence: TGTGCCAGTAGTCGGTCAGGGGCTGGCTACGAGCAGTACTTC. Residues: CASSRSGAGYEQYF.

The rearrangement links TRBV9 to TRBJ2-2, with D maybe TRBD2 (6 bases). The CDR3 runs 17 residues. The V end was cut by 4 bases, the J end by 8 bases, with 24 bases between. The V gene's germline CDR1 is SGDLS and CDR2 YYNGEE. CDR3 residues: CASSWPEARESAGELFF. CDR3 bases: TGTGCCAGCAGCTGGCCCGAGGCCCGGGAGTCCGCGGGGGAGCTGTTTTTT. Full variable domain (outside the CDR3, taken from reference TRBV9 and TRBJ2-2): DSGVTQTPKHLITATGQRVTLRCSPRSGDLSVYWYQQSLDQGLQFLIQYYNGEERAKGNILERFSAQQFPDLHSELNLSSLELGDSALYFCASSWPEARESAGELFFGEGSRLTVL.

This sequence joins TRBV19 and TRBJ1-1; D perhaps matches TRBD1 (5 bases). CDR1 is LNHDA, CDR2 SQIVND, per germline (reference sequence). With 7 bases removed from V and 3 bases from J, the gap between germline ends came to 21 bases. The CDR3 has 16 amino acids. The CDR3 DNA sequence: TGTGCCAGTACCCGGGGGTGGTCTTTGGGGGACACTGAAGCTTTCTTT. Its protein is CASTRGWSLGDTEAFF.

This rearrangement joins TRBV5-1 to TRBJ2-2; the D gene is possibly TRBD2 (5 bases). This CDR3 is built from 13 residues. CDR1 and CDR2 (germline): SGHRS, YFSETQ. The V end was cut by 2 bases, the J end by 5 bases, with 7 bases between. The CDR3 region is CASSFRGTGELFF. The CDR3 DNA follows: TGCGCCAGCAGCTTCCGGGGAACCGGGGAGCTGTTTTTT.

As for this clone: Compared with germline, one end of the junction differs, possibly owing to a read error. The chain recombines TRBV19 with TRBJ2-1, with 7 bases matching TRBD2. There are 14 residues in the CDR3. The germline gives CDR1 LNHDA, CDR2 SQIVND (reference sequence). DNA of the CDR3: TGTGCCAGTAGTATTGGACTAGTCTACACTGAGCAGTTCTTC. Translated: CASSIGLVYTEQFF.

Notes on this clone: One end of the junction varies from germline; a read error may be responsible. For the CDR3, the DNA is TGTGCTAGCAGCTATACTCACAGGAATGAGCAGTTCTTC. Translated, it gives CASSYTHRNEQFF. The rearrangement joins TRBV7-7 to TRBJ2-1, with D tentatively TRBD1 (5 bases). The CDR3 has 13 residues. The germline V gene has CDR1 SSHAT and CDR2 FNYEAQ (reference sequence).

The genes are TRBV19 and TRBJ2-1, with D unclear. Trimming took 1 base from V and 0 from J, leaving 19 bases between them. The CDR3 consists of 19 residues. Germline V lookup: CDR1 LNHDA, CDR2 SQIVND (reference sequence). The CDR3: CASSIVLVPLESSYNEQFF. In DNA, the CDR3 is TGTGCCAGTAGTATAGTGTTGGTTCCACTCGAAAGCTCCTACAATGAGCAGTTCTTC.

V is TRBV2 and J is TRBJ1-5, with 8 nucleotides matching TRBD1. The V and J ends lost 5 bases and 7 bases, in that order; junction bases with no gene match: 4. Germline V gives CDR1 SNHLY, CDR2 FYNNEI. The CDR3 consists of 13 residues. For the CDR3, the DNA is TGTGCCAGCAGTCCCGGACAGGGCCAGCCCCAGCATTTT. This gives the protein CASSPGQGQPQHF.

The chain is built from TRBV20-1 and TRBJ2-7; possible D gene TRBD2, 6 bases. This CDR3 comprises 11 residues. Trimming stripped 8 bases from V and 5 bases from J, with 13 bases between. The V gene's germline CDR1 is DFQATT and CDR2 SNEGSKA (reference sequence). As DNA, the CDR3 is TGCAGTCTGGGGGAGGATCACGAGCAGTACTTC. It is translated as CSLGEDHEQYF.